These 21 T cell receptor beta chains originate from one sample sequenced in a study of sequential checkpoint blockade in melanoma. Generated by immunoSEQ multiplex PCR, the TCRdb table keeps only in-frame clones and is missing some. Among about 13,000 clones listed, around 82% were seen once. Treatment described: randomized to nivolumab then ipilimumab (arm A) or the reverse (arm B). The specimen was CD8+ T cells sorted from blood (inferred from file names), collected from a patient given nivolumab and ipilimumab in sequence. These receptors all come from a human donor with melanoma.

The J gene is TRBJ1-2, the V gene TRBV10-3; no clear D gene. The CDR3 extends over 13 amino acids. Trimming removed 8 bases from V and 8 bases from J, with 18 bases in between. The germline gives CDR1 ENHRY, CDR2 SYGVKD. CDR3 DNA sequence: TGTGCCATCTTCAAGACGGAGGCGGAGGGCTACACCTTC. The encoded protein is CAIFKTEAEGYTF.

CDR3 sequence (DNA): TGTGCCAGCAGCGACCGGACAGGGAGGACTGGCTACACCTTC. Translated, it gives CASSDRTGRTGYTF. The chain has TRBV9 and TRBJ1-2; TRBD1 agrees at 8 bases. The CDR3 consists of 14 residues. The germline V gene has CDR1 SGDLS and CDR2 YYNGEE. With 3 bases clipped from V and 7 bases from J, the junction kept 8 bases outside the gene matches.

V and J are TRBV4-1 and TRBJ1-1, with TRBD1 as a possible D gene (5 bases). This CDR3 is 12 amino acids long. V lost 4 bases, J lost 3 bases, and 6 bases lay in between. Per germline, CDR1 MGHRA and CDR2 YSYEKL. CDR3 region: CASSPTDTEAFF. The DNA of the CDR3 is TGCGCCAGCAGCCCGACAGACACTGAAGCTTTCTTT.

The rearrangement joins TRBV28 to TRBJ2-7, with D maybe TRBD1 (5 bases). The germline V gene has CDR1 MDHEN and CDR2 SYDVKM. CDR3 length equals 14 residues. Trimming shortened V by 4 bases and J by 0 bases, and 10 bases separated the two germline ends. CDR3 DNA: TGTGCCAGCAGTTATTACCAGGGCTCCTACGAGCAGTACTTC. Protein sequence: CASSYYQGSYEQYF.

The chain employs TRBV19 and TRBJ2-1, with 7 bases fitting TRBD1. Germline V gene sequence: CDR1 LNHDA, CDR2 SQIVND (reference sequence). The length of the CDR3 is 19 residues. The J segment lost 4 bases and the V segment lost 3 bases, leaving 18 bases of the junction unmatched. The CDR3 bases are TGTGCCAGTAGTATGCGCCTCCTCCCCCCGGGACAGCCTTACAATGAGCAGTTCTTC. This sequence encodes CASSMRLLPPGQPYNEQFF.

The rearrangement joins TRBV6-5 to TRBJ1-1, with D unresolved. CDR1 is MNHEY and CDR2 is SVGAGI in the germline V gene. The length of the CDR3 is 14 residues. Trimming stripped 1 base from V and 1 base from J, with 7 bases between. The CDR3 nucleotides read TGTGCCAGCAGTTACTTTCGTAAGAACACTGAAGCTTTCTTT. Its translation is CASSYFRKNTEAFF.

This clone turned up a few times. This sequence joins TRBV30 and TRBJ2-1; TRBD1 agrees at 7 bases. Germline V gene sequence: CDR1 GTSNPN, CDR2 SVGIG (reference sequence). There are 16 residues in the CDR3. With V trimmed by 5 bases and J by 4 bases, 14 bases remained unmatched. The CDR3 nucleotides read TGTGCCTGGGGGGGTTTCCACCGGGACAGTTACAATGAGCAGTTCTTC. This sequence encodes CAWGGFHRDSYNEQFF.

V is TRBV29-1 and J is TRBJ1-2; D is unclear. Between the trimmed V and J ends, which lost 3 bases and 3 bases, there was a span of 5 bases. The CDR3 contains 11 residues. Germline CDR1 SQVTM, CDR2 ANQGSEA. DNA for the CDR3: TGCAGCGTTGATCGGGACTATGGCTACACCTTC. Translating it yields CSVDRDYGYTF.

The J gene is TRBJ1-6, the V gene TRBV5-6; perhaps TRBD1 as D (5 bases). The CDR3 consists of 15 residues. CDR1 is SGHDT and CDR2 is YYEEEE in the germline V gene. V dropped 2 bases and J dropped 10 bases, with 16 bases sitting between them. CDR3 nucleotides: TGTGCCAGCAGCTTATGGAAAGGGGTGCGGTCACCCCTCCACTTT. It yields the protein CASSLWKGVRSPLHF.

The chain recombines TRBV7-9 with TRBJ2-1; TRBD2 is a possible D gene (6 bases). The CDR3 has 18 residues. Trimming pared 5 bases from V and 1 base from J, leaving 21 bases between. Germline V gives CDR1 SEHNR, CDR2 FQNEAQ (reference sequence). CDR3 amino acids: CASSGGGLLGGSYNEQFF. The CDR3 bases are TGTGCCAGCAGCGGTGGTGGGCTGCTGGGGGGTTCCTACAATGAGCAGTTCTTC.

CDR3 DNA sequence: TGTGCCAGCAGTAGACTCACCGGGGAGCTGTTTTTT. Protein product: CASSRLTGELFF. The chain employs TRBV27 and TRBJ2-2, with D uncertain. The germline gives CDR1 MNHEY, CDR2 SMNVEV (reference sequence). Deletions cut 5 bases from V and 4 bases from J, with 5 bases between. This CDR3 comprises 12 residues.

CDR3 region: CASSSPDRDNQPQHF. In DNA, the CDR3 is TGTGCCAGCAGCTCCCCCGACAGGGACAATCAGCCCCAGCATTTT. J is TRBJ1-5 and V is TRBV7-9, with 7 bases matching TRBD1. With 4 bases clipped from V and 3 bases from J, the junction kept 6 bases outside the gene matches. Germline-derived CDR1 and CDR2 are SEHNR and FQNEAQ (reference sequence). This CDR3 has 15 amino acids. Combining the CDR3 with reference TRBV7-9 and TRBJ1-5 gives the whole variable domain DTGVSQNPRHKITKRGQNVTFRCDPISEHNRLYWYRQTLGQGPEFLTYFQNEAQLEKSRLLSDRFSAERPKGSFSTLEIQRTEQGDSAMYLCASSSPDRDNQPQHFGDGTRLSIL.

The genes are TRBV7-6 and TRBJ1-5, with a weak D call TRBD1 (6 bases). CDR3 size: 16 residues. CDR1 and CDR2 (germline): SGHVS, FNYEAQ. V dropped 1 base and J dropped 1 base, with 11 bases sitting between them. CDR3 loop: CASSLGGGGSNQPQHF. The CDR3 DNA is TGTGCCAGCAGCTTAGGAGGGGGTGGAAGCAATCAGCCCCAGCATTTT.

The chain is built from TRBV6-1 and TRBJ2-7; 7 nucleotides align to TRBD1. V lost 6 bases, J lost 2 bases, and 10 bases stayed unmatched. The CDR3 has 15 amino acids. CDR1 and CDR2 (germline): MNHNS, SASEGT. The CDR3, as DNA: TGTGCCAGCAGAGAAAAAGGGGGCCGTCCCTACGAGCAGTACTTC. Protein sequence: CASREKGGRPYEQYF.

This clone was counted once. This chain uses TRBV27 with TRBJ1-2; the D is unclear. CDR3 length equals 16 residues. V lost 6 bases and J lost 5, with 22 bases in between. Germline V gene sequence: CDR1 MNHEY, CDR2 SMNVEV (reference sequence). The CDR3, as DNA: TGTGCCAGCAGCCCTAACGAGCGGGGTCTGATTTATGGCTACACCTTC. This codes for CASSPNERGLIYGYTF.

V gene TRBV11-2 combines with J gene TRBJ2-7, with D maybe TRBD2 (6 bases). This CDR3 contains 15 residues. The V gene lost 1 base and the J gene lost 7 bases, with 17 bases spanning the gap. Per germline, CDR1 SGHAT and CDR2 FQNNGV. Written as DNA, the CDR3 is TGTGCCAGCAGCTTAGGGCCCGGGGGAGCGAAAGAGCAGTACTTC. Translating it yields CASSLGPGGAKEQYF. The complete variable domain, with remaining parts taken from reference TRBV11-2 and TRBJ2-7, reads EAGVAQSPRYKIIEKRQSVAFWCNPISGHATLYWYQQILGQGPKLLIQFQNNGVVDDSQLPKDRFSAERLKGVDSTLKIQPAKLEDSAVYLCASSLGPGGAKEQYFGPGTRLTVT.

The CDR3 loop reads CASSILAARGNYGYTF. The CDR3 nucleotides read TGTGCCAGTAGTATACTGGCTGCCAGGGGGAACTATGGCTACACCTTC. The V gene is TRBV19, the J gene TRBJ1-2, with 7 bases that match TRBD1. The length of the CDR3 is 16 residues. The ends lost 2 bases at V and 2 bases at J; junction bases unmatched: 8. Looked up from germline, CDR1 is LNHDA and CDR2 is SQIVND (reference sequence). The variable domain in full, completed from reference TRBV19 and TRBJ1-2, reads DGGITQSPKYLFRKEGQNVTLSCEQNLNHDAMYWYRQDPGQGLRLIYYSQIVNDFQKGDIAEGYSVSREKKESFPLTVTSAQKNPTAFYLCASSILAARGNYGYTFGSGTRLTVV.

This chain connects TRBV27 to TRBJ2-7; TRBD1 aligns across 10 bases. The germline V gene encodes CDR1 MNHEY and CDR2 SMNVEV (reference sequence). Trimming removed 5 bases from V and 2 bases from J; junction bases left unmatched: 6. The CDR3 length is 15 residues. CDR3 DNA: TGTGCCAGCAGTCCGGCGGGGACAGGGGCCTACGAGCAGTACTTC. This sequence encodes CASSPAGTGAYEQYF.

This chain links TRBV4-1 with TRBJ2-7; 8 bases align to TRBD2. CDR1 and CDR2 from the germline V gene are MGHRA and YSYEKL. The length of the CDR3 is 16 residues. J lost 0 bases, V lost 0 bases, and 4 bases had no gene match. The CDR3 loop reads CASSQDRGGPSYEQYF. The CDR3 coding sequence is TGCGCCAGCAGCCAAGACCGGGGGGGACCCTCCTACGAGCAGTACTTC.

The CDR3 region is CASSTWTADGNTIYF. The CDR3 DNA follows: TGTGCCAGCAGTACTTGGACAGCAGATGGAAACACCATATATTTT. The rearrangement joins TRBV6-5 to TRBJ1-3, with D possibly being TRBD1 (6 bases). V was shortened by 5 bases and J by 3 bases, with 14 bases between the two germline ends. Looked up from germline, CDR1 is MNHEY and CDR2 is SVGAGI. The CDR3 is 15 amino acids.

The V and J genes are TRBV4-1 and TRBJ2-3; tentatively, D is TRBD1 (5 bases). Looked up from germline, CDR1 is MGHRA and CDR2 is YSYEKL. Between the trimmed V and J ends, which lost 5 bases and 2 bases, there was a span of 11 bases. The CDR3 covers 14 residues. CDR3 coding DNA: TGCGCCAGCAGCTTGACAGTGCACACAGATACGCAGTATTTT. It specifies CASSLTVHTDTQYF.